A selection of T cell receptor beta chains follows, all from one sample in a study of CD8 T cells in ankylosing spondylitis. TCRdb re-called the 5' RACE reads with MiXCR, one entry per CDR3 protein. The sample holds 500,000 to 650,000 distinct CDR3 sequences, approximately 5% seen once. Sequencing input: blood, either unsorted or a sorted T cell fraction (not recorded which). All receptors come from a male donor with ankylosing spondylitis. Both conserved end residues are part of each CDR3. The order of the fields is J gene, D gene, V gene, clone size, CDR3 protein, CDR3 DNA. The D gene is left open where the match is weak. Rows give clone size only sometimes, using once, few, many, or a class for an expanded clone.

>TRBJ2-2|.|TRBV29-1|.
CSVVIGPNTGELFF
TGCAGCGTTGTGATAGGGCCGAACACCGGGGAGCTGTTTTTT
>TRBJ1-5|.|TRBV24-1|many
CATSDLQSNQPQHF
TGTGCCACCAGTGATTTGCAATCCAATCAGCCCCAGCATTTT
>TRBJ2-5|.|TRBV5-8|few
CASSLGSHAGETQYF
TGTGCCAGCAGCCTGGGATCCCATGCGGGAGAGACCCAGTACTTC
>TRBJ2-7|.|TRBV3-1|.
CASSYSGYPNLPYEQYF
TGTGCCAGCAGCTACTCGGGCTACCCTAACCTACCCTACGAGCAGTACTTC
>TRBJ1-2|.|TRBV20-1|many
CSARPQTGLGGGYTF
TGCAGTGCTAGACCCCAAACAGGTTTGGGGGGGGGCTACACCTTC
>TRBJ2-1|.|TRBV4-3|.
CASSQDRGGTSLGQFF
TGCGCCAGCAGCCAAGATCGGGGCGGGACTTCTCTAGGGCAGTTCTTC
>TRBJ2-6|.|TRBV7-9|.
CASSSMSGANVLTF
TGTGCCAGCAGCTCTATGTCTGGGGCCAACGTCCTGACTTTC
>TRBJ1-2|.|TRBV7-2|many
CASSFLRESGYTF
TGTGCCAGCAGCTTCCTTAGGGAGTCGGGCTACACCTTC
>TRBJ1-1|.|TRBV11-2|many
CASSYIHVNTEAFF
TGTGCCAGCAGCTACATCCACGTTAACACTGAAGCTTTCTTT
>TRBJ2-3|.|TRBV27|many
CASSLKASTDTQYF
TGTGCCAGCAGTTTAAAAGCTAGCACAGATACGCAGTATTTT
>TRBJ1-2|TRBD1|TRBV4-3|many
CASSQDRDSGYGYTF
TGCGCCAGCAGCCAAGATAGGGACAGCGGCTATGGCTACACCTTC
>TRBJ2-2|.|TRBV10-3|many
CAISEPGSGELFF
TGTGCCATCAGTGAACCAGGGTCCGGGGAGCTGTTTTTT
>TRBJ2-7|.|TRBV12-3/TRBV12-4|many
CASGTWEIYEQYF
TGTGCCAGCGGGACATGGGAAATCTACGAGCAGTACTTC
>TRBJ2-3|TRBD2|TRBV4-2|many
CASSQALSIGRFTDTQYF
TGTGCCAGCAGCCAAGCTCTTTCTATCGGGAGGTTCACAGATACGCAGTATTTT
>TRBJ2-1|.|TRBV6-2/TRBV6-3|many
CASSYGRLDHNYIYNEQFF
TGTGCCAGCAGTTACGGGCGTCTCGACCACAACTACATCTACAATGAGCAGTTCTTC
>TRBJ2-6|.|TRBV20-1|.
CSASQSSGANVLTF
TGCAGTGCTAGCCAATCCTCTGGGGCCAACGTCCTGACTTTC
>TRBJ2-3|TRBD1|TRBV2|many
CASSPRDRLTDTQYF
TGTGCCAGCAGTCCCCGGGACAGACTCACAGATACGCAGTATTTT
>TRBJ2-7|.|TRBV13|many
CASSSNKHEQYF
TGTGCCAGCAGCTCCAACAAGCACGAGCAGTACTTC
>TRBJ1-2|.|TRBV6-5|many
CASSYSSTVISGYTF
TGTGCCAGCAGTTACTCCTCGACAGTCATCTCAGGCTACACCTTC
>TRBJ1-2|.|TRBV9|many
CASSFTSGYGYTF
TGTGCCAGCAGTTTTACTTCCGGCTATGGCTACACCTTC
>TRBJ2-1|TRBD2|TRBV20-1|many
CSAKIPGLVRSGEQFF
TGCAGTGCTAAAATCCCGGGACTAGTGAGGTCGGGTGAGCAGTTCTTC
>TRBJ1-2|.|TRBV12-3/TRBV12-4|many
CASSSRPDRSRSYGYTF
TGTGCCAGCAGTTCTCGCCCCGACAGGAGTCGAAGCTATGGCTACACCTTC
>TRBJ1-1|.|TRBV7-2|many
CASSLRGGTEAFF
TGTGCCAGCAGCTTAAGAGGAGGGACTGAAGCTTTCTTT
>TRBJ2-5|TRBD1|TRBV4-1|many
CASSRGQGYQETQYF
TGCGCCAGCAGCCGCGGACAGGGATACCAAGAGACCCAGTACTTC
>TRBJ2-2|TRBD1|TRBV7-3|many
CASSETGDTGELFF
TGTGCCAGCAGCGAAACAGGGGACACCGGGGAGCTGTTTTTT
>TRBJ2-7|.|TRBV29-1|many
CSVERYDSEQYF
TGCAGCGTCGAGCGGTATGATTCCGAGCAGTACTTC
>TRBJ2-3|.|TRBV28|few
CASTPRWADTQYF
TGTGCCAGCACACCTAGATGGGCAGATACGCAGTATTTT
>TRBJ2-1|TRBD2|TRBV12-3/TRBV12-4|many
CASSNAGLAGRREQFF
TGTGCCAGCAGCAACGCGGGACTAGCGGGACGGCGTGAGCAGTTCTTC
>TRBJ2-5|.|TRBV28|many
CASSDGHRETQYF
TGTGCCAGCAGTGATGGACATCGGGAGACCCAGTACTTC
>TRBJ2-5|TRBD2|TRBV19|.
CASSISSGGPQETQYF
TGTGCCAGTAGTATAAGTAGCGGGGGGCCCCAAGAGACCCAGTACTTC
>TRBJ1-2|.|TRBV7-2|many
CASSLGPGALPANYGYTF
TGTGCCAGCAGCTTAGGGCCAGGAGCCCTCCCCGCTAACTATGGCTACACCTTC
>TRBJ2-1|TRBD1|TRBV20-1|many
CSARDWGQGPYNEQFF
TGCAGTGCTAGAGATTGGGGACAGGGCCCCTACAATGAGCAGTTCTTC
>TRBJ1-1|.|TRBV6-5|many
CASSTTGGAFF
TGTGCCAGCAGTACTACCGGAGGGGCTTTCTTT
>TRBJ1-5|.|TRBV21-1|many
CASSISRDGGNQPQHF
TGTGCCAGCAGCATCTCTCGGGACGGCGGGAATCAGCCCCAGCATTTT
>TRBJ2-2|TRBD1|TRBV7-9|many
CASSRPDRGYTGELFF
TGTGCCAGCAGTCGTCCGGACAGGGGATACACCGGGGAGCTGTTTTTT
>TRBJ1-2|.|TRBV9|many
CASSAGGDGYTF
TGTGCCAGCAGCGCCGGGGGGGACGGCTACACCTTC
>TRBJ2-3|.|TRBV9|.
CASSVESARAADTQYF
TGTGCCAGCAGCGTAGAGTCGGCCCGGGCGGCAGATACGCAGTATTTT
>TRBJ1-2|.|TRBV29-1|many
CSVKGANYGYTF
TGCAGCGTTAAAGGGGCTAACTATGGCTACACCTTC
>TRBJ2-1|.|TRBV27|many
CASSSQGRQFF
TGTGCCAGCAGTTCTCAGGGGAGGCAGTTCTTC
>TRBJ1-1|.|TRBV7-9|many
CASSSTWDVEAFF
TGTGCCAGCAGCAGTACCTGGGACGTTGAAGCTTTCTTT
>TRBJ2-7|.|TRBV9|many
CASSADSGDYSYEQYF
TGTGCCAGCAGCGCCGACTCAGGGGATTACTCCTACGAGCAGTACTTC
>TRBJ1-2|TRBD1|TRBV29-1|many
CSVSRGGYGYTF
TGCAGCGTTTCCAGGGGGGGCTATGGCTACACCTTC
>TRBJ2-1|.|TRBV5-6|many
CASSSLPDEQFF
TGTGCCAGCAGCTCCCTACCGGATGAGCAGTTCTTC
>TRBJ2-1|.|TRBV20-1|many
CSARETRKLNEQFF
TGCAGTGCTAGAGAGACACGAAAACTCAATGAGCAGTTCTTC
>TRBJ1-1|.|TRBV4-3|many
CASSQSWQGAGNTEAFF
TGCGCCAGCAGCCAAAGTTGGCAAGGGGCGGGGAACACTGAAGCTTTCTTT
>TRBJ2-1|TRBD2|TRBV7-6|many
CASSLWTSGGPNEQFF
TGTGCCAGCAGCTTATGGACTAGCGGGGGGCCCAATGAGCAGTTCTTC
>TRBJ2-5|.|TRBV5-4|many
CASSPPGRRAGETQYF
TGTGCCAGCAGCCCCCCTGGCAGGAGGGCCGGGGAGACCCAGTACTTC
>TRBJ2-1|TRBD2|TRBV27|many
CASRQAGVGEQFF
TGTGCCAGCAGGCAGGCGGGAGTTGGTGAGCAGTTCTTC
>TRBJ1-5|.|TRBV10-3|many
CASRGGTSNQPQHF
TGTGCCTCCAGAGGGGGGACAAGCAATCAGCCCCAGCATTTT